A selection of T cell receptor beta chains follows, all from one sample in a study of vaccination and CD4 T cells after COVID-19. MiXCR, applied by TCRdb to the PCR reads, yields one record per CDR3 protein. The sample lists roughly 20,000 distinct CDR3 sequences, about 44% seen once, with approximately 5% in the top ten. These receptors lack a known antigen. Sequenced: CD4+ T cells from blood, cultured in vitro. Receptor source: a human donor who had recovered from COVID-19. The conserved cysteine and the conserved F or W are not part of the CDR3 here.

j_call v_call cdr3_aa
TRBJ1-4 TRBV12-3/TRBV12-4 ASSPGQGGEKLF
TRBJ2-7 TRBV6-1 ASRSGTSAYEQY
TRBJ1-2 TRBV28 ASSSQGGRNYGYT
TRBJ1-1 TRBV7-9 ATTHRGRGTEAF
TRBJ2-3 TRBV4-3 ASSQGTSSGDTQY
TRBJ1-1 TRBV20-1 SAPLAGNTEAF
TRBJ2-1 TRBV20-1 SARSTVLGSYNEQF
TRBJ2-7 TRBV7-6 ASSLSQAYEQY
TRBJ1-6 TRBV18 ASSPGARGLGSPLH
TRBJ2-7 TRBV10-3 AITTQGPYEQY
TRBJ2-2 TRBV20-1 SAPLAGVNTGELF
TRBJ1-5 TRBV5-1 ASSPGQVWYRDQPQH
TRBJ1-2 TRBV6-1 ASRPPGGVYGYT
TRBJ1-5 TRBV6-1 ASSQQGMGQPQH